This T cell receptor (beta chain) was sequenced for a study of T cell changes during pregnancy in multiple sclerosis. TCRdb keeps only in-frame clones here, not all; method: immunoSEQ multiplex PCR. The table shows about 59,000 clones, with just under 95% occurring only once. Germline values: CDR1 MNHNY, CDR2 SVGAGI (reference sequence). J gave up 0 bases and V 5 bases, and 1 base lay outside the gene matches. The CDR3 is made up of 14 amino acids. This receptor was taken from a female donor with multiple sclerosis, enrolled in a pregnancy study. This rearrangement joins TRBV6-6 to TRBJ2-7; 10 bases match TRBD1. Source: CD4+ T cells from peripheral blood mononuclear cells, taken before pregnancy. The CDR3 reads CASSRQGASYEQYF. CDR3 DNA: TGTGCCAGCAGTCGACAGGGGGCCTCCTACGAGCAGTACTTC.